These 14 T cell receptor beta chains were all obtained from the same sample, sequenced in a study of T-cell memory formation after mild COVID-19. MiXCR was run by TCRdb on the 5' RACE reads, yielding one entry per CDR3 protein. The table includes about 540,000 distinct CDR3 sequences, roughly 22% detected once. Sequencing was done on a sample of PBMCs or a T cell subset sorted from them (not recorded which). The receptors were sampled from an adult woman who had mild COVID-19 (a few samples of this study predate the infection). Cell type and time point are not known.

The chain recombines TRBV5-1 with TRBJ1-6, with 9 positions matching TRBD1. Germline assignment: CDR1 SGHRS and CDR2 YFSETQ. The CDR3 is made up of 16 amino acids. V trimming: 4 bases; J trimming: 10 bases; junction bases outside the gene matches: 12. DNA of the CDR3: TGCGCCAGCAGCCTAACCCGACAGGGGGGAAGATCACCCCTCCACTTT. Its protein product is CASSLTRQGGRSPLHF.

The chain carries TRBV28 and TRBJ1-2, with TRBD1 identical over 7 bases. The CDR3 loop spans 13 amino acids. V trimming: 6 bases; J trimming: 6 bases; junction bases outside the gene matches: 7. In germline, CDR1 is MDHEN, CDR2 SYDVKM. The CDR3 bases are TGTGCCAGCAGACGCTCGGGACAGCATGGCTACACCTTC. As protein: CASRRSGQHGYTF.

The rearrangement joins TRBV7-8 to TRBJ1-2; TRBD1 agrees at 10 bases. Trimming removed 2 bases from V and 2 bases from J; junction bases left unmatched: 8. CDR3 length equals 17 residues. Germline CDR1 and CDR2: SGHVS and FQNEAQ. The CDR3 DNA reads TGTGCCAGCAGCTTATCCGGGACAGGGGTAGTCAACTATGGCTACACCTTC. This codes for CASSLSGTGVVNYGYTF.

This clonotype turned up a few times. V gene TRBV12-3 or TRBV12-4 combines with J gene TRBJ2-6; TRBD2 agrees at 8 bases. The junction had 13 bases not matched to a gene; V was cut back by 3 bases and J by 3 bases. The length of the CDR3 is 19 residues. CDR3 sequence (DNA): TGTGCCAGCAGTTTTCAGCTAGCGGGCTCCTTGAATGGGGCCAACGTCCTGACTTTC. Residues: CASSFQLAGSLNGANVLTF.

The V and J genes are TRBV29-1 and TRBJ2-7, with TRBD1 as a possible D gene (5 bases). V was pared by 5 bases and J by 3 bases, with 8 bases between. The CDR3 is 11 residues long. Germline V gene lookup returns CDR1 SQVTM and CDR2 ANQGSEA. DNA for the CDR3: TGCAGCGTTTCACAGGACTACGAGCAGTACTTC. Translating it yields CSVSQDYEQYF.

The CDR3 reads CASRQGGTSLAYEQYF. Written as DNA, the CDR3 is TGTGCCAGCAGGCAAGGCGGGACTAGCCTCGCCTACGAGCAGTACTTC. The chain links TRBV7-2 to TRBJ2-7; 9 nucleotides align to TRBD2. In germline, CDR1 is SGHTA, CDR2 FQGNSA. This CDR3 has 16 amino acids. J was trimmed by 2 bases and V by 6 bases; bases with no gene match: 11.

This chain links TRBV29-1 with TRBJ1-2; a weak D match, TRBD1 (5 bases). CDR3 size: 10 residues. With 6 bases removed from V and 11 bases from J, the gap between germline ends came to 13 bases. Germline values: CDR1 SQVTM, CDR2 ANQGSEA. In DNA form, the CDR3 reads TGCAGCGTCCGGACAACGCGGTACACCTTC. Amino acid sequence: CSVRTTRYTF.

The rearrangement joins TRBV29-1 to TRBJ2-5; D possibly uses TRBD1 or TRBD2 (6 bases each). CDR3 length: 14 amino acids. CDR1 SQVTM and CDR2 ANQGSEA come from the germline V gene. V lost 0 bases to trimming and J lost 5 bases, with 13 bases between them. The CDR3: CSVEDPGAGETQYF. The CDR3 nucleotides read TGCAGCGTTGAAGATCCGGGGGCCGGCGAGACCCAGTACTTC.

This clonotype was detected only once. This chain links TRBV12-3 or TRBV12-4 with TRBJ1-2; D not resolved. This CDR3 spans 15 amino acids. V was trimmed by 3 bases and J by 4 bases, leaving 15 bases between them. The CDR3 nucleotides are TGTGCCAGCAGTTTGTTCATAGGGATAGGCTATGGCTACACCTTC. This encodes CASSLFIGIGYGYTF.

The J gene is TRBJ1-3, the V gene TRBV5-1; no definite D call. Germline CDR1 is SGHRS and CDR2 is YFSETQ. The CDR3 consists of 14 residues. Trimming stripped 4 bases from V and 2 bases from J, with 10 bases between. Here the CDR3 DNA reads TGCGCCAGCAGCGGCGGGATGACTGGAAACACCATATATTTT. Its protein product is CASSGGMTGNTIYF.

The V call is TRBV4-1, the J call TRBJ2-3; 13 positions match TRBD2. The CDR3 has 18 amino acids. CDR1 is MGHRA and CDR2 is YSYEKL in the germline V gene. Trimming cost V 1 base and J 5 bases; bases outside gene matches: 9. CDR3 protein: CASSQGPLAGGLGDTQYF. DNA for the CDR3: TGCGCCAGCAGCCAAGGTCCACTAGCGGGGGGGCTTGGAGATACGCAGTATTTT.

This chain links TRBV24-1 with TRBJ2-7; D ambiguous. The CDR3 sequence is 16 residues long. CDR1 is KGHDR, CDR2 SFDVKD, per germline. Trimming cost V 4 bases and J 1 base, with 16 bases left between them. CDR3 loop: CATSDPAKAASYEQYF. The CDR3 DNA follows: TGTGCCACCAGTGACCCGGCAAAGGCGGCTTCCTACGAGCAGTACTTC.

This clonotype showed up just a few times. The V and J genes are TRBV20-1 and TRBJ1-5; D is unresolved. The V end lost 3 bases, the J end lost 2 bases, and 17 bases lay between the germline ends. Germline assignment: CDR1 DFQATT and CDR2 SNEGSKA (reference sequence). The CDR3 extends over 16 amino acids. In DNA form, the CDR3 reads TGCAGTGCTAGTGGGCGCTGGGGAGTAGGCAATCAGCCCCAGCATTTT. It is translated as CSASGRWGVGNQPQHF.

In its sample, this clonotype was seen a few times. The chain combines TRBV7-9 with TRBJ1-2, with 9 bases that match TRBD1. The germline gives CDR1 SEHNR, CDR2 FQNEAQ (reference sequence). Trimming removed 4 bases from V and 2 bases from J; junction bases left unmatched: 8. CDR3 length equals 16 residues. This CDR3 reads CASSSMTGGENYGYTF. As DNA, the CDR3 is TGTGCCAGCAGCTCCATGACAGGGGGTGAAAACTATGGCTACACCTTC.